This TCR beta chain was captured in a study of blood T cell repertoires in COVID-19. Study overall: Sites across the United States, Italy and Spain contributed samples from acute and convalescent COVID-19. The analysed material was cDNA or gDNA that came from T cells, B-cell-depleted T cells, or PBMCs.

As handled by the study authors: Reference gene primer amplification gave nucleated cell count estimates. Repertoires were generated with immunoSEQ multiplex PCR, while TCRdb's copy carries only in-frame clones and drops some. V, J and clone size derive from that table, while D and trimming were established from the DNA sequence. The top ten clones hold approximately 2.9% of a sample with under 200,000 clones, approximately 80% of them seen once. The CDR3 is made up of 17 amino acids. J lost 3 bases, V lost 0 bases, and 7 bases had no gene match. The germline CDR1 and CDR2 sequences are LGHDT and YNNKEL (reference sequence).

This chain connects TRBV3-1 (or the pseudogene TRBV3-2) to TRBJ2-3; 9 nucleotides line up with TRBD1. The TCR comes from a woman in her sixties or seventies with acute or convalescent COVID-19. Sequencing was done on a sample of peripheral blood. In DNA, the CDR3 is TGTGCCAGCAGCCAAGATGCGGACAGGGGTTGGACAGATACGCAGTATTTT. Its translation is CASSQDADRGWTDTQYF.